This TCR beta chain was sequenced during a study of T cells in Graves' hyperthyroidism and ophthalmopathy (dated by TCRdb to 2018 to 2020). About the full investigation: Peripheral blood samples were taken at the time of initial diagnosis, prior to any treatment. Thyroid tissue and blood T-cell repertoires from six Graves' hyperthyroidism patients were also compared in the study. To identify distinguishing TCR V-J signatures, a discovery cohort of around 100 patients was used, comprising roughly 45 with Graves' ophthalmopathy and 57 with stable Graves' hyperthyroidism. An independent validation cohort of about 19 hyperthyroidism patients and approximately 15 patients who later progressed to ophthalmopathy tested prospective prediction of ophthalmopathy. According to the paper, TCR Vbeta CDR3 sequencing was carried out on some 140 peripheral blood samples, which came from fewer than 50 ophthalmopathy, around 74 hyperthyroidism and about 17 progressor patients. After sampling, hyperthyroidism patients received methimazole starting at 30 mg daily, and ophthalmopathy patients received high-dose intravenous methylprednisolone. The approximately 100 discovery patients were divided at random into training and test sets in a 7:3 ratio. Paper-wide results and their limitations: Sample size was not statistically predetermined, and blinding of investigators to group allocation was not performed. In validation, the model predicted progression to ophthalmopathy a median of roughly six months before onset, with approximately 70% sensitivity and nearly 75% specificity. A model built on a 13 V-J signature distinguished ophthalmopathy from stable hyperthyroidism, reaching 85% to 90% sensitivity and 81.08% specificity in cross-validation and 80%/75% in testing. Most expanded thyroid clonotypes (frequency above 0.001) were also detected in blood, a finding suggesting that blood repertoires may reflect thyroid immune responses.

This clonotype was observed a handful of times. Its specific antigen is unknown. The sample holds no much larger clone one base away, and base qualities are not on file. Unmatched junction bases come to 4, with V trimmed by 4 bases and J by 2 bases. According to the germline V gene (reference sequence), CDR1 reads SEHNR and CDR2 reads FQNEAQ. Counted from cysteine to phenylalanine, this CDR3 has 15 amino acids. Just the 45-base CDR3 DNA is kept, in frame starting at base 1. The TCR beta CDR3 regions were amplified from the RNA transcripts. The TCR CDR3 was subjected to a first round of RT-PCR using the HTBI primer set and the Qiagen OneStep RT-PCR kit. Libraries were constructed in a second round of multiplex PCR, after which size selection and purification were carried out. The libraries were sequenced on an Illumina HiSeq2000 using paired-end 100 bp reads. The source study handled its data this way. SOAPnuke was used to process the raw data, removing reads that contained adapters or uncalled bases, had a mean Phred below 15, or lacked an exact match to the constant primer or identifier. COPE v1.2.5 was used to merge the high-quality paired reads, and each unique nucleotide sequence was defined as a clonotype. Clonotypes were aligned to IMGT TRBV, TRBD and TRBJ reference segments using MiTCR v1.1. Analysis was restricted to V-J combinations with a frequency above 0.0001, which covered about 99% of repertoires. A TCS score was defined as the ratio between F50 (clonal expansion) and ExV (chaos), using BLOSUM62-based TCRdist between CDR3 peptides within each V-J. Welch's t-statistics and random forest reduced 500 to 650 V-J features to roughly 13, which were used in a naive Bayes classifier (R e1071). Starting from the raw public reads, TCRdb applied fastp trimming at Q25, assembled clones with MiXCR and retained in-frame beta chains. Each entry merges the rows of one CDR3 protein and shows their most common DNA and genes. TCRdb assigned the V and J calls; the authors' analysis was not used. The sample has about 340,000 distinct CDR3 sequences on record, roughly 18% of them singletons. The top ten constitute less than 65% of the sample.

Stable Graves' hyperthyroidism was defined as the absence of progression to ophthalmopathy over 18 months of follow-up. Hyperthyroidism patients were aged 18 to 65 years and newly diagnosed, with disease duration of less than 2 months. The study excluded patients with uncontrolled infections, other autoimmune diseases, pregnancy or lactation. Diagnoses were based on clinical symptoms, serum thyroxine and TRAb, thyroid ultrasound and orbital computed tomography. PBMCs were isolated from about 9.2 ml of fresh peripheral blood by Ficoll-Paque density gradient centrifugation. Total RNA was extracted with Trizol reagent, and quality was checked on an Agilent 2100 Bioanalyzer.

The sample consisted of blood. The sequence was collected from a woman in her 50s with Graves' hyperthyroidism. The sequence is built from TRBV7-9 and TRBJ2-3, and 9 junctional nucleotides match TRBD1. The encoded CDR3 is CASSSGDRVTDTQYF. The DNA is as follows: TGTGCCAGCAGCTCTGGGGACAGGGTCACAGATACGCAGTATTTT.